This is a list of T cell receptor beta chains from one sample in a study of cytomegalovirus exposure and HLA in healthy donors. Generated by immunoSEQ multiplex PCR, the TCRdb table keeps only in-frame clones and is missing some. This table has about 77,000 clones, about 73% appearing once. Sample: PBMCs. Every receptor here comes from a middle-aged man in good health and CMV-seronegative. Both conserved end residues are part of each CDR3. D genes are given only for firm matches. Clone sizes are given selectively: once, few, many, or a class where the clone is expanded.

v_call: TRBV30; j_call: TRBJ2-2; d_call: TRBD2; clone_size: NA; cdr3_aa: CAWSVPRTSGAGELFF; cdr3_nt: TGTGCCTGGAGTGTACCTCGGACTAGCGGAGCCGGGGAGCTGTTTTTT
v_call: TRBV28; j_call: TRBJ2-7; d_call: NA; clone_size: once; cdr3_aa: CASSLGRRIPYEQYF; cdr3_nt: TGTGCCAGCAGTTTAGGGCGCCGAATACCCTACGAGCAGTACTTC
v_call: TRBV7-2; j_call: TRBJ2-2; d_call: NA; clone_size: NA; cdr3_aa: CASSPMVGVTGELFF; cdr3_nt: TGTGCCAGCAGTCCTATGGTAGGGGTAACCGGGGAGCTGTTTTTT
v_call: TRBV6-5; j_call: TRBJ2-7; d_call: NA; clone_size: NA; cdr3_aa: CASSSLGGSYEQYF; cdr3_nt: TGTGCCAGCAGTTCCTTGGGAGGCTCCTACGAGCAGTACTTC
v_call: TRBV4-3; j_call: TRBJ2-7; d_call: TRBD2; clone_size: NA; cdr3_aa: CASSQEVTSDYEQYF; cdr3_nt: TGCGCCAGCAGCCAAGAAGTGACTAGCGACTACGAGCAGTACTTC
v_call: TRBV4-2; j_call: TRBJ2-7; d_call: TRBD2; clone_size: once; cdr3_aa: CASSQSSGTFHEQYF; cdr3_nt: TGTGCCAGCAGCCAATCTAGCGGGACTTTCCACGAGCAGTACTTC
v_call: TRBV27; j_call: TRBJ2-1; d_call: TRBD1; clone_size: once; cdr3_aa: CASRRQGASYNEQFF; cdr3_nt: TGTGCCAGCAGAAGACAGGGGGCCTCCTACAATGAGCAGTTCTTC
v_call: TRBV6-4; j_call: TRBJ2-3; d_call: NA; clone_size: NA; cdr3_aa: CASSDSGASDTQYF; cdr3_nt: TGTGCCAGCAGTGACTCGGGGGCTTCAGATACGCAGTATTTT
v_call: TRBV27; j_call: TRBJ2-7; d_call: TRBD2; clone_size: NA; cdr3_aa: CASSLSAGAYEQYF; cdr3_nt: TGTGCCAGCAGTTTATCTGCGGGAGCTTACGAGCAGTACTTC
v_call: TRBV19; j_call: TRBJ2-5; d_call: TRBD1; clone_size: NA; cdr3_aa: CASSMDRVSETQYF; cdr3_nt: TGTGCCAGTAGTATGGACAGGGTGAGCGAGACCCAGTACTTC
v_call: TRBV19; j_call: TRBJ2-7; d_call: TRBD2; clone_size: NA; cdr3_aa: CASSIDRLAGDYEQYF; cdr3_nt: TGTGCCAGTAGTATAGATCGACTAGCGGGAGATTACGAGCAGTACTTC
v_call: TRBV9; j_call: TRBJ2-6; d_call: NA; clone_size: NA; cdr3_aa: CASSVGDFTGSGANVLTF; cdr3_nt: TGTGCCAGCAGCGTAGGAGATTTCACAGGGTCTGGGGCCAACGTCCTGACTTTC
v_call: TRBV7-9; j_call: TRBJ2-1; d_call: NA; clone_size: NA; cdr3_aa: CASSLRESYNEQFF; cdr3_nt: TGTGCCAGCAGCTTACGGGAGTCCTACAATGAGCAGTTCTTC
v_call: TRBV10-2; j_call: TRBJ2-2; d_call: TRBD1; clone_size: NA; cdr3_aa: CASSESDRAGTGELFF; cdr3_nt: TGCGCCAGCAGTGAGTCGGACAGGGCCGGCACCGGGGAGCTGTTTTTT
v_call: TRBV29-1; j_call: TRBJ1-2; d_call: TRBD1; clone_size: NA; cdr3_aa: CSVSAGGAGGYTF; cdr3_nt: TGCAGCGTCTCTGCAGGGGGCGCAGGTGGCTACACCTTC
v_call: TRBV19; j_call: TRBJ1-5; d_call: TRBD1; clone_size: NA; cdr3_aa: CASSTPGQVTGHQPQHF; cdr3_nt: TGTGCCAGTAGTACCCCGGGACAGGTGACTGGTCATCAGCCCCAGCATTTT
v_call: TRBV7-9; j_call: TRBJ1-2; d_call: NA; clone_size: few; cdr3_aa: CASSSGQSRGYTF; cdr3_nt: TGTGCCAGCAGCTCCGGACAGAGCAGGGGCTACACCTTC
v_call: TRBV2; j_call: TRBJ1-4; d_call: NA; clone_size: NA; cdr3_aa: CASRWGRGDEKLFF; cdr3_nt: TGTGCCAGCAGGTGGGGGCGCGGTGATGAAAAACTGTTTTTT
v_call: TRBV6-5; j_call: TRBJ2-3; d_call: TRBD2; clone_size: NA; cdr3_aa: CASSFSSGRDTQYF; cdr3_nt: TGTGCCAGCAGTTTTTCTAGCGGGAGGGATACGCAGTATTTT
v_call: TRBV27; j_call: TRBJ2-2; d_call: TRBD1; clone_size: few; cdr3_aa: CASSLLGQGPRGELFF; cdr3_nt: TGTGCCAGCAGTTTATTGGGACAGGGGCCTCGGGGAGAGCTGTTTTTT
v_call: TRBV18; j_call: TRBJ1-4; d_call: TRBD1; clone_size: few; cdr3_aa: CASSPNRAGGEKLFF; cdr3_nt: TGTGCCAGCTCACCAAATAGGGCAGGGGGAGAAAAACTGTTTTTT
v_call: TRBV13; j_call: TRBJ1-1; d_call: TRBD1; clone_size: few; cdr3_aa: CASSLRGTGLRPEAFF; cdr3_nt: TGTGCCAGCAGCTTAAGGGGGACAGGGCTGCGCCCTGAAGCTTTCTTT
v_call: TRBV5-6; j_call: TRBJ1-1; d_call: NA; clone_size: few; cdr3_aa: CASSSYGRGEAFF; cdr3_nt: TGTGCCAGCAGCTCCTATGGGAGGGGTGAAGCTTTCTTT
v_call: TRBV7-9; j_call: TRBJ2-1; d_call: TRBD2; clone_size: NA; cdr3_aa: CASSRLAGDSYNEQFF; cdr3_nt: TGTGCCAGCAGCCGACTAGCGGGGGACTCCTACAATGAGCAGTTCTTC
v_call: TRBV30; j_call: TRBJ2-1; d_call: TRBD2; clone_size: NA; cdr3_aa: CAWGGGTSIREQFF; cdr3_nt: TGTGCCTGGGGCGGGGGGACTAGTATTCGTGAGCAGTTCTTC
v_call: TRBV27; j_call: TRBJ1-1; d_call: TRBD1; clone_size: NA; cdr3_aa: CASTTGGGYLTEAFF; cdr3_nt: TGTGCCAGTACGACAGGGGGCGGGTATCTGACTGAAGCTTTCTTT
v_call: TRBV27; j_call: TRBJ1-5; d_call: NA; clone_size: NA; cdr3_aa: CASSDKPNQPQHF; cdr3_nt: TGTGCCAGCAGCGACAAACCCAATCAGCCCCAGCATTTT
v_call: TRBV7-3; j_call: TRBJ1-6; d_call: NA; clone_size: once; cdr3_aa: CASSPPRGNGNSPLHF; cdr3_nt: TGTGCCAGCAGCCCACCTAGGGGAAATGGGAATTCACCCCTCCACTTT
v_call: TRBV6-6; j_call: TRBJ2-1; d_call: TRBD1; clone_size: few; cdr3_aa: CASSSAGTGDRNEQFF; cdr3_nt: TGTGCCAGCAGTTCCGCCGGGACAGGGGACCGTAATGAGCAGTTCTTC
v_call: TRBV5-1; j_call: TRBJ1-4; d_call: NA; clone_size: NA; cdr3_aa: CASSSDSHREKLFF; cdr3_nt: TGCGCCAGCAGCTCGGACAGTCATCGTGAAAAACTGTTTTTT
v_call: TRBV7-2; j_call: TRBJ2-1; d_call: TRBD2; clone_size: NA; cdr3_aa: CASSVQSGRAGGNEQFF; cdr3_nt: TGTGCCAGCAGCGTACAAAGCGGGAGGGCCGGTGGGAATGAGCAGTTCTTC
v_call: TRBV5-6; j_call: TRBJ1-5; d_call: TRBD1; clone_size: NA; cdr3_aa: CASSPRQGRLNQPQHF; cdr3_nt: TGTGCCAGCAGCCCTAGACAGGGGAGATTAAATCAGCCCCAGCATTTT
v_call: TRBV6-1; j_call: TRBJ2-7; d_call: NA; clone_size: NA; cdr3_aa: CASRGTASSYEQYF; cdr3_nt: TGTGCCAGCAGGGGGACTGCCTCCTCCTACGAGCAGTACTTC
v_call: TRBV29-1; j_call: TRBJ2-5; d_call: NA; clone_size: NA; cdr3_aa: CSVDGWSETQYF; cdr3_nt: TGCAGCGTTGACGGGTGGAGCGAGACCCAGTACTTC
v_call: TRBV28; j_call: TRBJ2-1; d_call: NA; clone_size: once; cdr3_aa: CASGLRENEQFF; cdr3_nt: TGTGCCAGCGGACTTCGCGAAAATGAGCAGTTCTTC
v_call: TRBV9; j_call: TRBJ2-5; d_call: NA; clone_size: NA; cdr3_aa: CASSPEEYGGRETQYF; cdr3_nt: TGTGCCAGCAGCCCCGAAGAGTATGGCGGCCGTGAAACCCAGTACTTC
v_call: TRBV9; j_call: TRBJ2-1; d_call: NA; clone_size: NA; cdr3_aa: CASSPRVYSVNEQFF; cdr3_nt: TGTGCCAGCAGCCCCCGGGTCTATAGCGTAAATGAGCAGTTCTTC
v_call: TRBV14; j_call: TRBJ2-7; d_call: NA; clone_size: few; cdr3_aa: CASSPARGISYEQYF; cdr3_nt: TGTGCCAGCAGCCCGGCTAGGGGCATATCCTACGAGCAGTACTTC
v_call: TRBV30; j_call: TRBJ2-4; d_call: TRBD1; clone_size: NA; cdr3_aa: CATSGTGGHLAKNIQYF; cdr3_nt: TGTGCCACCTCCGGGACAGGGGGCCATCTAGCCAAAAACATTCAGTACTTC
v_call: TRBV19; j_call: TRBJ1-5; d_call: NA; clone_size: NA; cdr3_aa: CAEVGRQNSNQPQHF; cdr3_nt: TGTGCAGAGGTGGGTCGGCAGAATAGCAATCAGCCCCAGCATTTT